This passage covers 13 T cell receptor beta chains from one sample sequenced in a study of T cells in Graves' hyperthyroidism and ophthalmopathy. TCR beta CDR3 regions were amplified from RNA. The HTBI primer set was used in a first-round RT-PCR of the TCR CDR3. TCRdb re-analysed the multiplex PCR reads in MiXCR, keeping a single row per CDR3 protein. The sample yields nearly 600,000 distinct CDR3 sequences, 14% seen once. The sample comprised blood. The receptor source for this set is a woman younger than 35 with Graves' ophthalmopathy.

This clonotype has a handful of counts. The rearrangement uses TRBV7-9 and TRBJ1-3, with 7 bases that match TRBD1. The CDR3 spans 18 residues. V trimming: 6 bases; J trimming: 0 bases; junction bases outside the gene matches: 14. Germline CDR1 SEHNR, CDR2 FQNEAQ (reference sequence). CDR3 in DNA: TGTGCCAGCAGAAACCAACGGGGACAGTTTAGCTCTGGAAACACCATATATTTT. The encoded protein is CASRNQRGQFSSGNTIYF.

As for this clonotype: Just one base apart from a much larger clone, this may be a read error. The chain uses TRBV11-2 and TRBJ2-5; 7 bases are shared with TRBD1. The CDR3 loop spans 14 amino acids. The germline CDR1 and CDR2 sequences are SGHAT and FQNNGV. The V segment lost 6 bases and the J segment 9 bases; nucleotides outside the gene matches: 13. The CDR3 DNA follows: TGTGCCAGCAGATCTGAGCAGGGGGAAGGGGCCCAGTACTTC. Amino acids: CASRSEQGEGAQYF.

This clonotype was observed many times. The chain uses TRBV7-9 and TRBJ2-7, with TRBD2 identical over 10 bases. CDR1 and CDR2 from the germline V gene are SEHNR and FQNEAQ (reference sequence). There are 15 residues in the CDR3. Trimming at V came to 5 bases and at J to 5 bases, leaving 9 bases not matched to a gene. The CDR3 DNA is TGTGCCAGCAGCCCCCGCGGGCTAGCGGGAGACGAGCAGTACTTC. Its protein is CASSPRGLAGDEQYF.

This clonotype was recorded many times. The genes are TRBV29-1 and TRBJ2-7; the match to TRBD1 covers 9 bases. This CDR3 is built from 15 residues. V was pared by 6 bases and J by 1 base, with 10 bases of the junction left unmatched. Germline V gene lookup returns CDR1 SQVTM and CDR2 ANQGSEA. As DNA, the CDR3 is TGCAGCGTCGCTTCGGGACAGGGTAATTCCTACGAGCAGTACTTC. It translates to CSVASGQGNSYEQYF.

The chain uses TRBV9 and TRBJ1-2; D is ambiguous. CDR3 length: 11 residues. V lost 0 bases and J 10 bases, leaving 7 bases between the germline ends. Germline loops: CDR1 SGDLS, CDR2 YYNGEE. The CDR3 bases are TGTGCCAGCAGCGTAGCACAAAACTACACCTTC. Translated, it gives CASSVAQNYTF.

This clonotype was picked up many times. This chain connects TRBV12-3 or TRBV12-4 to TRBJ2-3, with D possibly matching TRBD2 (6 bases). This CDR3 has 15 residues. Trimming removed 1 base from V and 2 bases from J, with 10 bases in between. CDR3 coding DNA: TGTGCCAGCAGTTTAGGTGGACTACTCACAGATACGCAGTATTTT. Translated: CASSLGGLLTDTQYF.

This clonotype was detected ten times or more. The V and J genes are TRBV18 and TRBJ2-7, with a weak D call TRBD1 (5 bases). CDR1 KGHSH and CDR2 LQKENI come from the germline V gene. V lost 1 base to trimming and J lost 1 base, with 8 bases between them. This CDR3 comprises 14 residues. The CDR3 loop reads CASSPRGRSYEQYF. Written as DNA, the CDR3 is TGTGCCAGCTCACCACGGGGCAGGTCCTACGAGCAGTACTTC.

A few counts support this clonotype. The DNA for the CDR3 is TGCGCCAGCGGACTAGCGACGAAGAGCTCCTACGAGCAGTACTTC. Amino acid sequence: CASGLATKSSYEQYF. The chain combines TRBV4-1 with TRBJ2-7, with 9 bases matching TRBD2. This CDR3 spans 15 amino acids. Germline CDR1 and CDR2: MGHRA and YSYEKL. J lost 0 bases, V lost 8 bases, and 8 bases had no gene match.

This chain uses TRBV12-3 or TRBV12-4 with TRBJ1-2, with 7 bases fitting TRBD1. The ends lost 5 bases at V and 4 bases at J; junction bases unmatched: 7. The CDR3 sequence is 14 residues long. The CDR3 DNA sequence: TGTGCCAGCAGTCATCAACAGGGGCCCTATGGCTACACCTTC. It specifies CASSHQQGPYGYTF.

As for this clonotype: This may come from a read error, since a much larger clone is one base off. V usage is TRBV5-1 and J usage is TRBJ1-1; D may be TRBD1 (5 bases). CDR1 and CDR2 from the germline V gene are SGHRS and YFSETQ. There are 15 residues in the CDR3. CDR3 loop: CTSSLDGTGNTEAFF. DNA of the CDR3: TGCACCAGCAGCTTAGACGGGACGGGGAACACTGAAGCTTTCTTT.

This clonotype was counted a few times. This sequence joins TRBV14 and TRBJ2-7; perhaps TRBD1 as D (5 bases). The CDR3 totals 15 residues. Trimming cost V 7 bases and J 2 bases, with 18 bases left between them. The germline gives CDR1 SGHDN, CDR2 FVKESK. The CDR3 nucleotides are TGTGCCAGCACCAAAGAGACAGAGTCCCCCTACGAGCAGTACTTC. It codes for CASTKETESPYEQYF.

This clonotype has at least ten counts. J is TRBJ2-3 and V is TRBV5-1; 8 bases are shared with TRBD1. This CDR3 contains 16 residues. After removal of 0 bases from V and 2 bases from J, the junction contained 5 bases not matched to a gene. CDR1 SGHRS and CDR2 YFSETQ come from the germline V gene. In DNA form, the CDR3 reads TGCGCCAGCAGCTTGGGATGGGGACAGGTCACAGATACGCAGTATTTT. Its translation: CASSLGWGQVTDTQYF.

This clonotype was counted ten times or more. The chain is built from TRBV2 and TRBJ2-5, with D perhaps TRBD2 (6 bases). Germline CDR1 and CDR2: SNHLY and FYNNEI. V lost 3 bases and J 2 bases, leaving 7 bases between the germline ends. The CDR3 spans 13 residues. The CDR3 DNA reads TGTGCCAGCAGTGAGGGGGGACAAGAGACCCAGTACTTC. As protein: CASSEGGQETQYF.